The text below deals with one T cell receptor (beta chain). This CDR3 is built from 16 residues. Germline lookup yields CDR1 DFQATT and CDR2 SNEGSKA (reference sequence). Trimming left V 6 bases short and J 1 base short, with 19 bases between. MiXCR, run by TCRdb on the RT-PCR reads, gives a single entry per CDR3 protein. This sample yields about 650,000 distinct CDR3 sequences, of which about 14% are seen a single time; around 7.6% belongs to the top ten. These data are taken from a study of response to subunit inactivated influenza vaccine. The chain has TRBV20-1 and TRBJ1-3, with D maybe TRBD1 (6 bases). Sequencing used PBMCs from blood, obtained 14 to 15 days before vaccination. The receptor comes from a middle-aged man who received an inactivated influenza vaccine. This chain's CDR3 is CSAIDPYRDSGNTIYF. The DNA for the CDR3 is TGCAGTGCGATCGACCCCTACAGGGATTCTGGAAACACCATATATTTT.